This section outlines one T cell receptor (beta chain) sequence together with its context. Sequencing used immunoSEQ multiplex PCR; TCRdb keeps in-frame clones, though not all of them. The sample lists 140,000 or so clones, around 85% seen once, with roughly 3% in the top ten. Trimming shortened V by 5 bases and J by 9 bases, and 17 bases separated the two germline ends. Germline V gives CDR1 MNHNY, CDR2 SVGAGI (reference sequence). The CDR3 has 15 residues. This record belongs to a study of blood T cell repertoires in COVID-19. Sequencing was performed on peripheral blood. V is TRBV6-6 and J is TRBJ1-6, with D possibly being TRBD1 (5 bases). The origin of this receptor is a woman of 80 years or more with acute or convalescent COVID-19. The CDR3 DNA follows: TGTGCCAGCAGTCGGGGCGGGGGTCAGAGTTCACCCCTCCACTTT. Amino acid sequence: CASSRGGGQSSPLHF.